The 11 T cell receptor beta chains in this list originate from one sample, sequenced in a study of blood T cell repertoires in COVID-19. Profiled with immunoSEQ multiplex PCR; TCRdb holds only in-frame clones, not every one. Among under 250,000 clones listed, 83% were seen once. Sequencing was done on a sample of PBMCs or T cells enriched from blood (not recorded which). The receptors stem from a woman between 45 and 65 years old who had been exposed to COVID-19.

CDR3 residues: CASSSQGSGDTQYF. The CDR3, as DNA: TGTGCCAGCAGCTCGCAGGGGAGCGGAGATACGCAGTATTTT. J is TRBJ2-3 and V is TRBV7-3; perhaps TRBD1 as D (6 bases). Deletions cut 4 bases from V and 5 bases from J, with 13 bases between. The CDR3 runs 14 residues. Germline loops: CDR1 SGHTA, CDR2 FQGTGA.

The chain joins TRBV11-2 to TRBJ2-2; D is possibly TRBD1 (5 bases). Germline values: CDR1 SGHAT, CDR2 FQNNGV. CDR3 size: 14 residues. V gave up 2 bases and J gave up 5 bases, with 9 bases separating them. The CDR3 bases are TGTGCCAGCAGCTTATCCCCAGGGACCGGGGAGCTGTTTTTT. Its protein is CASSLSPGTGELFF. The full variable domain, in which reference TRBV11-2 and TRBJ2-2 provide the parts outside the CDR3, is EAGVAQSPRYKIIEKRQSVAFWCNPISGHATLYWYQQILGQGPKLLIQFQNNGVVDDSQLPKDRFSAERLKGVDSTLKIQPAKLEDSAVYLCASSLSPGTGELFFGEGSRLTVL.

The gene calls are TRBV18 and TRBJ2-2, with 9 bases aligning to TRBD1. V lost 4 bases, J lost 7 bases, and 10 bases stayed unmatched. CDR3 size: 16 residues. Germline lookup yields CDR1 KGHSH and CDR2 LQKENI. The CDR3 sequence is CASSREAQGANGELFF. DNA of the CDR3: TGTGCCAGCTCACGCGAGGCACAGGGGGCCAACGGGGAGCTGTTTTTT.

The rearrangement uses TRBV28 and TRBJ2-7; 8 bases match TRBD1. V gave up 6 bases and J gave up 3 bases; unmatched junction bases: 13. Germline assignment: CDR1 MDHEN and CDR2 SYDVKM. This CDR3 region has 16 residues. CDR3 protein: CASRPTSGGVGYEQYF. Here the CDR3 DNA reads TGTGCCAGCAGACCGACCTCAGGGGGCGTGGGCTACGAGCAGTACTTC.

The chain employs TRBV7-9 and TRBJ2-3; 7 positions match TRBD1. Germline assignment: CDR1 SEHNR and CDR2 FQNEAQ (reference sequence). This CDR3 has 17 amino acids. The junction had 11 bases not matched to a gene; V was cut back by 3 bases and J by 2 bases. Written as DNA, the CDR3 is TGTGCCAGCAGCTTCTCCTCCAGCAGGGGGAACACAGATACGCAGTATTTT. Translating it yields CASSFSSSRGNTDTQYF.

The chain has TRBV9 and TRBJ1-5, with D possibly TRBD1 on 6 matching bases. The germline V gene has CDR1 SGDLS and CDR2 YYNGEE. The V end was cut by 3 bases, the J end by 3 bases, with 13 bases between. This CDR3 is built from 15 residues. The CDR3 sequence: CASSEYGTPNQPQHF. The CDR3 DNA is TGTGCCAGCAGCGAGTACGGGACACCCAATCAGCCCCAGCATTTT.

This clone was picked up many times. The genes are TRBV2 and TRBJ1-6; the match to TRBD1 covers 7 bases. The CDR3 consists of 16 residues. J gave up 7 bases and V 7 bases, and 13 bases lay outside the gene matches. Looked up from germline, CDR1 is SNHLY and CDR2 is FYNNEI. The CDR3 bases are TGTGCCAGCACCGAGGACAGGACTGTAAGGAATTCACCCCTCCACTTT. Translated: CASTEDRTVRNSPLHF.

This chain links TRBV5-6 with TRBJ1-3; D is unclear. The CDR3 totals 15 residues. V shed 0 bases and J shed 0 bases, with 7 bases lying between them. Germline V lookup: CDR1 SGHDT, CDR2 YYEEEE. DNA for the CDR3: TGTGCCAGCAGCTTGGACATCCTCTCTGGAAACACCATATATTTT. It yields the protein CASSLDILSGNTIYF. The full variable domain, rest sourced from reference TRBV5-6 and TRBJ1-3, is DAGVTQSPTHLIKTRGQQVTLRCSPKSGHDTVSWYQQALGQGPQFIFQYYEEEERQRGNFPDRFSGHQFPNYSSELNVNALLLGDSALYLCASSLDILSGNTIYFGEGSWLTVV.

The chain employs TRBV5-5 and TRBJ2-1, with 10 bases aligning to TRBD2. V was clipped by 4 bases and J by 4 bases; unmatched bases: 5. The CDR3 is made up of 15 amino acids. Germline CDR1 reads SGHKS; CDR2 reads YYEKEE (reference sequence). For the CDR3, the DNA is TGTGCCAGCAGCCTGACTAGCGGGCTATACAATGAGCAGTTCTTC. It is translated as CASSLTSGLYNEQFF.

The rearrangement joins TRBV5-1 to TRBJ2-3; TRBD1 matches at 7 bases. This CDR3 is built from 13 residues. In germline, CDR1 is SGHRS, CDR2 YFSETQ. The V gene end was trimmed by 6 bases and the J gene end by 2 bases; junction bases not matched to a gene: 3. The CDR3 loop reads CASKEGATDTQYF. The CDR3 coding sequence is TGCGCCAGCAAAGAGGGGGCCACAGATACGCAGTATTTT.

The DNA for the CDR3 is TGTGCCAGTAGTTTACAGGATGTAAACACTGAAGCTTTCTTT. It is translated as CASSLQDVNTEAFF. J is TRBJ1-1 and V is TRBV19; D is possibly TRBD1 (5 bases). CDR1 and CDR2 (germline): LNHDA, SQIVND (reference sequence). This CDR3 is built from 14 residues. Between the trimmed V and J ends, which lost 5 bases and 2 bases, there was a span of 12 bases.